The 5 T cell receptor beta chains reported below all come from one sample, sequenced in a study of tumor and adjacent non-tumor tissue in lung cancer (dated by TCRdb to 2017 to 2018). Bulk unsorted tissue served as the source for RNA extraction, and RNA quality was assessed using a NanoDrop ND-1000 and an Agilent 2100. Normal lung samples were distant non-tumor tissue taken more than 3 cm from the tumor edge. Library preparation used multiplex PCR. The sample was run on an Illumina HiSeq 2500. Following protocols modified from ARM-PCR, the researchers constructed TCRbeta libraries through three rounds of nested PCR with primers (Table S4). Clones were called with MiXCR by TCRdb after fastp trimmed the public reads at Q25, and only in-frame beta chains were retained. Every distinct CDR3 protein forms one entry, paired with its most common genes and DNA. The sample profile shows some 97,000 distinct CDR3 sequences; less than 75% of them were found once. Around 20% of the sample is in the top ten clones.

The material sequenced was distant non-tumor lung tissue. The receptors come from a man in his thirties or forties with non-small cell lung cancer.

As for this clonotype: At one end, the junction sequence differs from germline, possibly due to a read error. This rearrangement joins TRBV11-2 to TRBJ2-3, with D tentatively TRBD2 (6 bases). The germline V gene encodes CDR1 SGHAT and CDR2 FQNNGV. The CDR3 contains 14 residues. In DNA form, the CDR3 reads TGTGCCAGCATCCGACTAGGCGGCACAGATATGCAGTATTTT. Its protein is CASIRLGGTDMQYF. Drawing the rest from reference TRBV11-2 and TRBJ2-3, the complete variable domain is EAGVAQSPRYKIIEKRQSVAFWCNPISGHATLYWYQQILGQGPKLLIQFQNNGVVDDSQLPKDRFSAERLKGVDSTLKIQPAKLEDSAVYLCASIRLGGTDMQYFGPGTRLTVL.

Details on this clonotype: This likely comes from a read error, as the CDR3 has no conserved phenylalanine or tryptophan at its end. The genes are TRBV12-3 or TRBV12-4 and TRBJ1-2; no definite D call. Trimming removed 0 bases at V and 6 bases at J, with 8 bases between. This CDR3 has 13 residues. CDR3 region: CASSLAPLDGYTY. As DNA, the CDR3 is TGTGCCAGCAGTTTAGCGCCGTTGGATGGCTACACCTAC.

This clonotype was recorded a few times. This sequence may be a read error, since a much larger clone differs from it by one base. This rearrangement joins TRBV6-5 to TRBJ1-5; D is ambiguous. The CDR3 consists of 14 residues. The germline V gene has CDR1 MNHEY and CDR2 SVGAGI. CDR3 region: CASSAESWNQSQHF. The CDR3 nucleotides are TGTGCCAGCAGTGCCGAGAGTTGGAATCAGTCCCAGCATTTT.

The chain carries TRBV29-1 and TRBJ2-2; tentatively, D is TRBD2 (6 bases). Germline-derived CDR1 and CDR2 are SQVTM and ANQGSEA. This CDR3 comprises 14 residues. Trimming left V 6 bases short and J 5 bases short, with 16 bases between. As DNA, the CDR3 is TGCAGCGTGTTCCGGGAGAGGAATACCGGGGAGCTGTTTTTT. It encodes CSVFRERNTGELFF.

The chain links TRBV6-6 to TRBJ2-5; TRBD2 might be the D (6 bases). CDR1 and CDR2 from the germline V gene are MNHNY and SVGAGI (reference sequence). The CDR3 covers 15 residues. V was shortened by 2 bases and J by 5 bases, with 15 bases between the two germline ends. CDR3 bases: TGTGCCAGCAGTTACGTTACTAGCCAGGCGGAGACCCAGTACTTC. As protein: CASSYVTSQAETQYF.